These T cell receptor beta chains were read from a single sample in a study of cytotoxic CD8 clonotypes in ibrutinib-treated CLL. Libraries were prepared by immunoSEQ multiplex PCR; TCRdb keeps only in-frame clonotypes and omits some of them. The table records fewer than 400,000 clones, under 70% of them present only once. This specimen was PBMCs, taken after 36 months of ibrutinib treatment. The receptors originated from a human donor with chronic lymphocytic leukemia. The CDR3 runs from the conserved cysteine through the conserved F or W. Fields, in order: clone size, V gene, J gene, D gene, CDR3 DNA, CDR3 protein. A D gene is named only where the DNA matches it firmly. Not every row has a clone size; where given, it reads once, few, many or a size class.

few	TRBV9	TRBJ2-5	TRBD1	TGTGCCAGCAGCCTCCGGGACAGGGGGCAAGAGACCCAGTACTTC	CASSLRDRGQETQYF
NA	TRBV18	TRBJ2-5	NA	TGTGCCAGCTCACCAGGGGATAGCTTGGCAGTAGAGACCCAGTACTTC	CASSPGDSLAVETQYF
NA	TRBV20-1	TRBJ2-7	NA	TGCAGTGCTAGATTGGGTTACGAGCAGTACTTC	CSARLGYEQYF
once	TRBV25-1	TRBJ2-5	NA	TGTGCCAGCAGCAGGGTTTTAAATTGGGAGACCCAGTACTTC	CASSRVLNWETQYF
few	TRBV7-7	TRBJ2-2	NA	TGTGCCAGCAGCCGAATTGGGACCACCGGGGAGCTGTTTTTT	CASSRIGTTGELFF
NA	TRBV5-1	TRBJ2-1	NA	TGCGCCAGCAGTTACCACAGGGACGATGAGCAGTTCTTC	CASSYHRDDEQFF
few	TRBV7-3	TRBJ2-5	NA	TGTGCCAGCAGTCGAAGGGGTCGGGAGACCCAGTACTTC	CASSRRGRETQYF
NA	TRBV10-1	TRBJ1-1	TRBD1	TGCGCCAGCAGAGGGGACAGGAACACTGAAGCTTTCTTT	CASRGDRNTEAFF
once	TRBV6-6	TRBJ1-1	TRBD1	TGTGCCAGCAGTTACGGTAGAGGGGGCCGGGGCACTGAAGCTTTCTTT	CASSYGRGGRGTEAFF
few	TRBV7-2	TRBJ2-7	TRBD2	TGTGCCAGCAGCTTACTAGCGGGGCTCTACGAGCAGTACTTC	CASSLLAGLYEQYF
NA	TRBV7-2	TRBJ2-1	NA	TGTGCCAGCAGCTTGGGTCGAGGGAGGGGGAATGAGCAGTTCTTC	CASSLGRGRGNEQFF
NA	TRBV9	TRBJ2-7	TRBD1	TGTGCCAGCAGCGTCGGACAGGGGCCCTACGAGCAGTACTTC	CASSVGQGPYEQYF
NA	TRBV11-3	TRBJ1-1	TRBD1	TGTGCCAGAGAGTGCGGAGGGACAGGGATCGCTGAAGCTTTCTTT	CARECGGTGIAEAFF
few	TRBV7-8	TRBJ1-1	TRBD1	TGTGCCAGCAGCCCCGGACAGGGGAACACTGAAGCTTTCTTT	CASSPGQGNTEAFF
NA	TRBV9	TRBJ2-1	TRBD2	TGTGCCAGCAGCGGAGCTAGCGGGAGAGTGAATGAGCAGTTCTTC	CASSGASGRVNEQFF
once	TRBV5-1	TRBJ1-3	NA	TGCGCCAGCAGCTTGGGTGCATTGTGGGACACCATATATTTT	CASSLGALWDTIYF
NA	TRBV4-2	TRBJ1-2	NA	TGTGCCAGCAGCCAAGGGCAGGGAATTCGAAGTGGAACTAGGTATGGCTACACCTTC	CASSQGQGIRSGTRYGYTF
NA	TRBV19	TRBJ1-2	NA	TGTGCCAGTAGTACCAGACAGGTTTATGGCTACACCTTC	CASSTRQVYGYTF
NA	TRBV11-2	TRBJ2-6	NA	TGTGCCAGCAGCTTGGGACGGTATGGGGCCAACGTCCTGACTTTC	CASSLGRYGANVLTF
NA	TRBV20-1	TRBJ2-3	NA	TGCAGTGCTAGCGAGGGGGATACGCAGTATTTT	CSASEGDTQYF
NA	TRBV9	TRBJ2-7	NA	TGTGCCAGCAGCTCCGGGAGTAGTATATGGGAAGAGCAGTACTTC	CASSSGSSIWEEQYF
NA	TRBV5-1	TRBJ2-3	NA	TGCGCCAGCAGCTTGGGGCAGACTAGCACAGATACGCAGTATTTT	CASSLGQTSTDTQYF
few	TRBV7-9	TRBJ1-1	NA	TGTGCCAGCAGCTTAGAAGGGCCGGTTAATGAAGCTTTCTTT	CASSLEGPVNEAFF
NA	TRBV29-1	TRBJ1-1	NA	TGCAGCGTTGAAGTCAGGTTGACGAACACTGAAGCTTTCTTT	CSVEVRLTNTEAFF
few	TRBV27	TRBJ1-5	NA	TGTGCCAGCAGTTTCAAGGGGGATCAGCCCCAGCATTTT	CASSFKGDQPQHF
few	TRBV2	TRBJ1-4	TRBD1	TGTGCCAGCAGAGACAGGGTAGTGGGTGAAAAACTGTTTTTT	CASRDRVVGEKLFF
NA	TRBV15	TRBJ1-2	TRBD1	TGTGCCACCAGCAACAGGGGGCTTGCTAACTATGGCTACACCTTC	CATSNRGLANYGYTF
NA	TRBV10-3	TRBJ2-3	TRBD2	TGTGCCATCAGTGAGAGGACTAGCGGGCCTACTTACACAGATACGCAGTATTTT	CAISERTSGPTYTDTQYF
once	TRBV7-2	TRBJ2-6	TRBD1	TGTGCCAGCAGCCCCGACAGGGCCCCCTCTGGGGCCAACGTCCTGACTTTC	CASSPDRAPSGANVLTF
NA	TRBV10-3	TRBJ2-7	TRBD2	TGTGCCATCAGCACTGTAGCGGGGGGGCTCCGGTACGAGCAGTACTTC	CAISTVAGGLRYEQYF